The rows below give T cell receptor beta chains drawn from one sample of a study of cytomegalovirus exposure and HLA in healthy donors. The data were produced by immunoSEQ multiplex PCR, yet TCRdb's version contains in-frame clones alone and is incomplete. Of about 260,000 clones listed, 80% to 90% are singletons. Sequencing used PBMCs. These TCRs come from a woman aged 40 to 49 in good health and CMV-seropositive. The conserved cysteine and the conserved F or W are not part of the CDR3 here. Fields, in order: J gene, V gene, CDR3 protein.

TRBJ1-1 | TRBV6-5 | ASSYRDSNTEAF
TRBJ2-1 | TRBV10-3 | AISETGSNEQF
TRBJ2-7 | TRBV9 | ASSVATSGDYEQY
TRBJ2-1 | TRBV5-1 | ASSSGGSGYNEQF
TRBJ2-5 | TRBV19 | ASRTGGETQY
TRBJ1-2 | TRBV7-9 | ASSQRTGGDGYT
TRBJ2-3 | TRBV27 | ASSPPRGEGLEDTQY
TRBJ2-7 | TRBV30 | AWSQGIYEQY
TRBJ1-1 | TRBV5-1 | ASSLVALDTEAF
TRBJ1-2 | TRBV2 | ASSESRDRSVGYT
TRBJ2-7 | TRBV19 | ASSNTDRISYEQY
TRBJ2-1 | TRBV5-1 | ASSLVSSVSYNEQF
TRBJ1-1 | TRBV6-5 | ASSYSRRSEAF
TRBJ1-6 | TRBV30 | AWTNHYNSPLH
TRBJ1-1 | TRBV5-8 | ASSRTGTPEAF
TRBJ2-3 | TRBV7-2 | ASKRALGTSRATDTQY
TRBJ1-3 | TRBV15 | ATSNPTGAGNTIY
TRBJ2-1 | TRBV28 | ASRWYNEQF
TRBJ1-5 | TRBV14 | ASSQTGGGNQPQH
TRBJ2-7 | TRBV4-1 | ASSLGQDLYEQY
TRBJ1-6 | TRBV30 | AWNGNRRSPLH
TRBJ1-3 | TRBV9 | ASSPGQAGNTIY
TRBJ2-7 | TRBV5-1 | ASSPGQGPWEQY
TRBJ2-7 | TRBV5-1 | ASSLDGGTYEQY
TRBJ1-5 | TRBV4-2 | ASSQVLQADQPQH
TRBJ1-4 | TRBV7-2 | ASSLEYGVNEKLF
TRBJ2-1 | TRBV5-1 | ASSLASTSGSSYNEQF
TRBJ2-3 | TRBV7-9 | ASSPNRGTDTQY
TRBJ2-6 | TRBV10-3 | AISDAVGFYSGANGLT
TRBJ2-1 | TRBV7-9 | AIRTSPNEQF
TRBJ1-5 | TRBV2 | ASRQNSNQPQH
TRBJ2-7 | TRBV5-1 | ASSDQLTGGHEQY
TRBJ2-7 | TRBV18 | ASSRRDSFSYEQY
TRBJ1-1 | TRBV7-9 | ASSTGGGQGVSMNTEAF
TRBJ2-7 | TRBV21-1 | ASSYRQGNSTPLRYEQY
TRBJ2-7 | TRBV2 | ASTPLTARAFYEQY
TRBJ1-4 | TRBV4-2 | ASSQEGEKLF
TRBJ2-2 | TRBV12-5 | ASGLGQGLTGELF
TRBJ1-4 | TRBV30 | AWTGGAAEKLF